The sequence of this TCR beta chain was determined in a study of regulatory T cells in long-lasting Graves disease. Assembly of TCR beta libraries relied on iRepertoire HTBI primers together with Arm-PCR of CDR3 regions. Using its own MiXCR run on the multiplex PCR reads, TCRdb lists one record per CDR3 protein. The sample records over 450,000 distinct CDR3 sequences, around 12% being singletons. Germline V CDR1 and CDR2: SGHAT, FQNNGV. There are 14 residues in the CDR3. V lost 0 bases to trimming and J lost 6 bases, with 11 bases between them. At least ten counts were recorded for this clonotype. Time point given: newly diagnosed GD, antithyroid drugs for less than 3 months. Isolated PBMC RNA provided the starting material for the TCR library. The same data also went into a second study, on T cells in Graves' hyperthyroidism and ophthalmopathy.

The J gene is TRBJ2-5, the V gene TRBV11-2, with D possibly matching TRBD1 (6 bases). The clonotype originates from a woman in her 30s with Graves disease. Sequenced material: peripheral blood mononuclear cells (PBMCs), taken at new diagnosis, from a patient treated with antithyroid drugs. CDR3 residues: CASSLDTGQQTQYF. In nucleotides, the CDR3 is TGTGCCAGCAGCTTAGATACAGGGCAGCAGACCCAGTACTTC.